Listed below are T cell receptor beta chains from one sample, sequenced in a study of OX40 agonist ivuxolimab in advanced cancers. The protocol was immunoSEQ multiplex PCR, while the TCRdb copy is restricted to in-frame clones and leaves out a portion. The sample consists of approximately 42,000 clones, more than 80% of them appearing once. The sequencing used CD4+ or CD8+ T cells sorted from blood, collected in a trial of the OX40 agonist ivuxolimab. The receptors stem from an adult with an advanced solid tumor such as melanoma, head and neck, liver or kidney cancer. Both conserved end residues are part of each CDR3.

V,CDR3
TRBV11-2,CASSLAPSGSWAQYF
TRBV5-4,CASTYTSTGRSTDTQYF
TRBV19,CASSIRRHYGYTF
TRBV18,CASSPWEADYSNQPQHF
TRBV7-3,CASSLAGGTDTQYF
TRBV11-3,CASSVQDKTEAFF
TRBV11-2,CASSPTLGNTGELFF
TRBV10-3,CATRLGRENEQFF
TRBV5-4,CASSLDTSSYNEQFF
TRBV11-2,CASSFTGTGGYTF
TRBV19,CASSIWDGQGEKLFF
TRBV5-4,CASSFSGPNYGYTF
TRBV5-6,CASSSTTLSSYEQYF
TRBV19,CASSPTPTPDTQYF
TRBV9,CASSVATAAGGYTF
TRBV5-1,CASSLSGRTSTDTQYF
TRBV27,CASRGPSYEQYF
TRBV15,CATSTDREVGQPQHF
TRBV5-6,CASSIYHAIGGADYEQYF
TRBV18,CASSQGQPGTNYGYTF
TRBV25-1,CASSEYNWQRSGNTIYF
TRBV29-1,CSFETGKGYNEQFF
TRBV7-3,CASSPGTDTQYF
TRBV5-4,CASSFLGTQYF
TRBV7-9,CASSLVGQGAPDTQYF
TRBV7-9,CASRPRGENSPLHF
TRBV4-2,CASSQAQTYEQYF
TRBV6-1,CASSRRADGELFF
TRBV7-9,CASSLLGTGNTEAFF
TRBV15,CATSRGPPLAGGALTKNIQYF
TRBV11-2,CAGSDRLGADTQYF
TRBV4-1,CASSQARDRGRGGYTF
TRBV11-2,CASSLGPTAVYANEQFF
TRBV7-2,CASSYPGTLNTEAFF
TRBV7-9,CASSLNTEAFF
TRBV18,CASSPGDRGEETQYF
TRBV18,CASSPARDGYTF
TRBV19,CASIRQGIEGAFF
TRBV5-8,CASSPAGVRDTQYF
TRBV5-1,CASSLLTGSQNTEAFF
TRBV5-1,CASSIGQGLEEKLFF
TRBV7-9,CASSLGQGKDGYTF
TRBV5-6,CASSPNVWTGGRGYTF
TRBV27,CASSLAGKVAEAFF
TRBV7-9,CASSLASGSVDEQFF
TRBV7-2,CASSPRPNPYYGYTF
TRBV18,CASSPPGGGTGAMKAFF
TRBV11-3,CASSLEGGGNTEAFF
TRBV2,CASRAGTSGRLYNEQFF
TRBV5-4,CASSLGGTSGKQFF
TRBV29-1,CSVARLAGGPGEQYF
TRBV7-9,CASSPQGNTIYF